A single sample gave rise to the 19 T cell receptor beta chains below, sequenced in a study of control samples from healthy donors and cancer patients. Sequencing was performed with immunoSEQ multiplex PCR; in TCRdb, only in-frame clones are kept and a portion is missing. The sample carries some 120,000 clones, less than 95% recorded once. Sequencing was carried out using blood. These receptors were taken from a man between 18 and 29 years old in good health.

The rearrangement links TRBV2 to TRBJ1-2, with 8 bases aligning to TRBD1. V was clipped by 6 bases and J by 7 bases; unmatched bases: 4. CDR1 is SNHLY and CDR2 is FYNNEI in the germline V gene. The CDR3 is made up of 12 amino acids. CDR3 in amino acids: CASRRTGTGYTF. Here the CDR3 DNA reads TGTGCCAGCAGGCGGACAGGGACTGGCTACACCTTC.

This chain links TRBV18 with TRBJ1-6; 7 bases align to TRBD1. Germline trimming cut 3 bases from V and 7 bases from J; bases unmatched to any gene: 6. Looked up from germline, CDR1 is KGHSH and CDR2 is LQKENI. The CDR3 runs to 15 residues. The CDR3 DNA reads TGTGCCAGCTCACCGCAGGGGACAGTGAATTCACCCCTCCACTTT. Encoded protein: CASSPQGTVNSPLHF.

DNA of the CDR3: TGTGCCAGCAGCTTGGGGGAGCGCCGCTATGGCTACACCTTC. The encoded protein is CASSLGERRYGYTF. V gene TRBV7-9 combines with J gene TRBJ1-2; TRBD1 is a possible D gene (5 bases). This CDR3 has 14 amino acids. V shed 3 bases and J shed 4 bases, with 12 bases lying between them. Germline CDR1 SEHNR, CDR2 FQNEAQ (reference sequence).

This chain uses TRBV18 with TRBJ1-2; 9 bases align to TRBD1. Trimming took 3 bases from V and 4 from J; bases not matched to a gene: 3. This CDR3 has 14 amino acids. The germline V gene encodes CDR1 KGHSH and CDR2 LQKENI. In DNA, the CDR3 is TGTGCCAGCTCACCCCCGGGACAGGGCTATGGCTACACCTTC. Encoded protein: CASSPPGQGYGYTF.

The genes are TRBV13 and TRBJ1-5; D is possibly TRBD1 (6 bases). The CDR3 consists of 13 residues. CDR1 is PRHDT, CDR2 FYEKMQ, per germline (reference sequence). Between the trimmed V and J ends, which lost 4 bases and 5 bases, there was a span of 9 bases. Here the CDR3 DNA reads TGTGCCAGCAGCTCGCAGGGGCATCAGCCCCAGCATTTT. Translating it yields CASSSQGHQPQHF.

The rearrangement joins TRBV19 to TRBJ1-2, with unresolved D. CDR1 and CDR2 (germline): LNHDA, SQIVND (reference sequence). V was trimmed by 3 bases and J by 2 bases, leaving 7 bases between them. This CDR3 has 13 residues. The CDR3 reads CASSIPRNYGYTF. The CDR3 DNA reads TGTGCCAGTAGTATCCCCAGAAACTATGGCTACACCTTC.

The rearrangement joins TRBV6-2 or TRBV6-3 to TRBJ2-2; possible D gene TRBD2, 5 bases. Per the germline V gene, CDR1 is MNHEY and CDR2 is SVGEGT. V was cut by 2 bases and J by 6 bases, with 10 bases left in between. The CDR3 runs to 14 residues. CDR3 in DNA: TGTGCCAGCAGTTACAATGAGGGTCCCGGGGAGCTGTTTTTT. It specifies CASSYNEGPGELFF.

The count of this clone is one. J is TRBJ1-2 and V is TRBV5-1; the D is unclear. This CDR3 has 13 residues. Trimming took off 0 bases at V and 5 bases at J, with 8 bases between the two ends. Germline-derived CDR1 and CDR2 are SGHRS and YFSETQ. Here the CDR3 reads CASSLAPRYGYTF. The CDR3 DNA reads TGCGCCAGCAGCTTGGCGCCACGGTATGGCTACACCTTC.

The V gene is TRBV12-5, the J gene TRBJ2-7; maybe TRBD2 (5 bases). Germline V gives CDR1 LGHNT, CDR2 FRNRAP. V gave up 2 bases and J gave up 3 bases, with 17 bases separating them. This CDR3 contains 16 residues. CDR3 DNA sequence: TGTGCTAGTGGTTTGATCGCTCAAGACGGGGACTACGAGCAGTACTTC. It encodes CASGLIAQDGDYEQYF.

J is TRBJ2-3 and V is TRBV3-1 (or the pseudogene TRBV3-2); 9 bases match TRBD2. The CDR3 consists of 18 residues. V shed 0 bases and J 0 bases; nucleotides not matched to a gene: 7. Germline CDR1 reads LGHDT; CDR2 reads YNNKEL (reference sequence). The CDR3 protein is CASSQEGGGAKSTDTQYF. The CDR3 nucleotides are TGTGCCAGCAGCCAAGAGGGCGGGGGGGCCAAGAGCACAGATACGCAGTATTTT.

CDR3 coding DNA: TGTGCCAGCAGACCACAGGGGACCTACGAGCAGTACTTC. Amino acids: CASRPQGTYEQYF. The chain carries TRBV5-6 and TRBJ2-7; TRBD1 agrees at 7 bases. Germline values: CDR1 SGHDT, CDR2 YYEEEE. This CDR3 has 13 amino acids. Unmatched junction bases numbered 4, after V lost 5 bases and J lost 2 bases.

V is TRBV29-1 and J is TRBJ1-1; tentative D call: TRBD1 (5 bases). The germline CDR1 and CDR2 sequences are SQVTM and ANQGSEA. Trimming cost V 3 bases and J 5 bases, with 13 bases left between them. The CDR3 is 13 amino acids. The chain's CDR3 is CSVEGGAGTEAFF. CDR3 in DNA: TGCAGCGTTGAGGGGGGTGCTGGGACTGAAGCTTTCTTT.

The chain recombines TRBV25-1 with TRBJ2-2; possible D gene TRBD2, 7 bases. Between the trimmed V and J ends, which lost 4 bases and 5 bases, there was a span of 20 bases. The CDR3 covers 17 residues. Germline loops: CDR1 MGHDK, CDR2 SYGVNS. CDR3: CASSVPAGGPRTGELFF. In DNA form, the CDR3 reads TGTGCCAGCAGTGTCCCGGCCGGGGGGCCGAGGACCGGGGAGCTGTTTTTT.

The CDR3 DNA reads as TGCGCCAGCAGCTTGGCCTTGACAGGGAGGTACGGCTACACCTTC. Its translation is CASSLALTGRYGYTF. The chain links TRBV5-1 to TRBJ1-2; 7 nucleotides agree with TRBD1. The germline V gene has CDR1 SGHRS and CDR2 YFSETQ. Germline trimming cut 0 bases from V and 8 bases from J; bases unmatched to any gene: 10. CDR3 length equals 15 residues. Full variable domain (rest looked up from reference TRBV5-1 and TRBJ1-2): KAGVTQTPRYLIKTRGQQVTLSCSPISGHRSVSWYQQTPGQGLQFLFEYFSETQRNKGNFPGRFSGRQFSNSRSEMNVSTLELGDSALYLCASSLALTGRYGYTFGSGTRLTVV.

This chain links TRBV18 with TRBJ1-3; TRBD1 aligns across 7 bases. There are 17 residues in the CDR3. Germline CDR1 is KGHSH and CDR2 is LQKENI. V lost 3 bases and J lost 1; bases outside the gene matches: 9. The CDR3 nucleotides are TGTGCCAGCTCACCGCGGACAGGAAAGAATTCTGGAAACACCATATATTTT. It translates to CASSPRTGKNSGNTIYF.

V usage is TRBV12-3 or TRBV12-4 and J usage is TRBJ2-1; no clear D. V lost 8 bases and J 2 bases, leaving 10 bases between the germline ends. The CDR3 consists of 13 residues. In DNA, the CDR3 is TGTGCCAGCGCTCGGCCCCCCTACAATGAGCAGTTCTTC. This sequence encodes CASARPPYNEQFF.

The CDR3 reads CASSGGPGTENEKLFF. In DNA form, the CDR3 reads TGTGCCAGCAGCGGAGGTCCCGGGACAGAGAATGAAAAACTGTTTTTT. The rearrangement uses TRBV9 and TRBJ1-4; 7 bases are shared with TRBD1. The CDR3 runs 16 residues. J gave up 5 bases and V 3 bases, and 10 bases lay outside the gene matches. Germline CDR1 reads SGDLS; CDR2 reads YYNGEE.

The chain links TRBV12-3 or TRBV12-4 to TRBJ1-1; no firm D call. This CDR3 has 12 amino acids. Trimming took off 3 bases at V and 1 base at J, with 3 bases between the two ends. The CDR3 sequence is CASSFANTEAFF. In DNA form, the CDR3 reads TGTGCCAGCAGTTTTGCGAACACTGAAGCTTTCTTT.

The gene calls are TRBV5-1 and TRBJ1-1; possibly TRBD1 for D (6 bases). Deletions cut 2 bases from V and 1 base from J, with 9 bases between. Germline V gene data show CDR1 as SGHRS and CDR2 as YFSETQ. The CDR3 runs to 14 residues. The CDR3 region has the DNA TGCGCCAGCAGCTTTGACAGGAGGAACACTGAAGCTTTCTTT. Translated, it gives CASSFDRRNTEAFF.